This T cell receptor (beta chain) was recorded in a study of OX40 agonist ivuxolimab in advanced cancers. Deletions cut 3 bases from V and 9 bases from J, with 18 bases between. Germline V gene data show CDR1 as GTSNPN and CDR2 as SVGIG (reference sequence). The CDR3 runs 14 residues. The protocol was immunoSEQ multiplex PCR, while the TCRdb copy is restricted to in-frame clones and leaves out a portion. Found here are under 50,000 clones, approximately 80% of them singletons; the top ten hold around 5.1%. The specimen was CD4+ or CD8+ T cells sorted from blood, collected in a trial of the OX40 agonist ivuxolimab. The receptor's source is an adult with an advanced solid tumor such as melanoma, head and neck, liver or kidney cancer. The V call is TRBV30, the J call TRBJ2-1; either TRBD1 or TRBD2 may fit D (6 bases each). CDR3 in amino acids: CAWRGRGPWGEQFF. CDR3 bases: TGTGCCTGGAGGGGACGGGGGCCGTGGGGTGAGCAGTTCTTC.